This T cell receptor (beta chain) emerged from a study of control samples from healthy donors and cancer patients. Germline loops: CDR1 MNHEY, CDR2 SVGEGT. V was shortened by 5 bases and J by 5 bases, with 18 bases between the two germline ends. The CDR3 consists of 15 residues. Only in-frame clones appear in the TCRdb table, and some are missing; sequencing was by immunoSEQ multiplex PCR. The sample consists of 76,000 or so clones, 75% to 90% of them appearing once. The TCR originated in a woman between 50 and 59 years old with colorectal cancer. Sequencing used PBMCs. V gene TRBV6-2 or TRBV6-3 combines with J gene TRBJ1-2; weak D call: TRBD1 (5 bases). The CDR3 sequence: CASSTLRDGLYGYTF. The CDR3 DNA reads TGTGCCAGCAGTACCCTCCGGGACGGATTATATGGCTACACCTTC.